One sample yielded the 29 T cell receptor beta chains listed below, sequenced in a study of regulatory T cells in long-lasting Graves disease. The time point here: newly diagnosed GD, antithyroid drugs for less than 3 months. PBMC-derived RNA was used for the TCR library. The TCR beta library used iRepertoire HTBI primers with Arm-PCR amplification of CDR3. TCRdb fed the multiplex PCR reads into MiXCR, producing one record per CDR3 protein. The sample comprises around 400,000 distinct CDR3 sequences, over 9.5% of which are singletons, and over 15% rests with the top ten. The sample was also linked to a second study, of T cells in Graves' hyperthyroidism and ophthalmopathy.

The sequences come from peripheral blood mononuclear cells (PBMCs), collected at new diagnosis, from a patient treated with antithyroid drugs. The origin of the receptors is a woman aged 18-30 years with Graves disease.

This chain uses TRBV7-9 with TRBJ2-5, with a tentative D call TRBD2 (6 bases). Germline-derived CDR1 and CDR2 are SEHNR and FQNEAQ (reference sequence). The CDR3 sequence is 15 residues long. V gave up 4 bases and J gave up 2 bases, with 14 bases separating them. In DNA, the CDR3 is TGTGCCAGCAGCTCAGAGACCGGGACTCAAGAGACCCAGTACTTC. Amino acids: CASSSETGTQETQYF.

This clonotype occurred many times. J is TRBJ1-2 and V is TRBV11-2; D is perhaps TRBD1 (5 bases). V was shortened by 3 bases and J by 7 bases, with 21 bases between the two germline ends. Germline loops: CDR1 SGHAT, CDR2 FQNNGV. The CDR3 extends over 16 amino acids. The CDR3 sequence: CASSFTRPGPRGGYTF. In DNA form, the CDR3 reads TGTGCCAGCAGCTTTACTCGCCCGGGGCCAAGAGGTGGCTACACCTTC. Drawing the rest from reference TRBV11-2 and TRBJ1-2, the complete variable domain is EAGVAQSPRYKIIEKRQSVAFWCNPISGHATLYWYQQILGQGPKLLIQFQNNGVVDDSQLPKDRFSAERLKGVDSTLKIQPAKLEDSAVYLCASSFTRPGPRGGYTFGSGTRLTVV.

This clonotype was recorded a few times. The chain links TRBV20-1 to TRBJ2-5; 11 nucleotides agree with TRBD2. Per the germline V gene, CDR1 is DFQATT and CDR2 is SNEGSKA (reference sequence). The V gene end was trimmed by 0 bases and the J gene end by 2 bases; junction bases not matched to a gene: 8. CDR3 length equals 17 residues. The CDR3 DNA reads as TGCAGTGCTAGAGATCTAGCGGGAGGCGGCAGGCAAGAGACCCAGTACTTC. This encodes CSARDLAGGGRQETQYF.

This clonotype was found many times. This chain uses TRBV5-1 with TRBJ1-1; D is undetermined. Germline V CDR1 and CDR2: SGHRS, YFSETQ. The V gene lost 0 bases and the J gene lost 3 bases, with 12 bases spanning the gap. The CDR3 spans 15 residues. The CDR3 DNA reads as TGCGCCAGCAGCTTGGCCCCAGGTTTGGACACTGAAGCTTTCTTT. This codes for CASSLAPGLDTEAFF.

In this sample, this clonotype turned up many times. The rearrangement links TRBV19 to TRBJ1-2; D gene unclear. The CDR3 is 13 residues long. CDR1 is LNHDA and CDR2 is SQIVND in the germline V gene (reference sequence). V dropped 6 bases and J dropped 4 bases, with 12 bases sitting between them. The chain's CDR3 is CASSITGSYGYTF. The CDR3 DNA reads as TGTGCCAGTAGCATTACGGGAAGCTATGGCTACACCTTC.

This clonotype was observed a few times. V and J are TRBV4-3 and TRBJ1-1; D is possibly TRBD1 (5 bases). V lost 0 bases, J lost 6 bases, and 8 bases lay in between. The CDR3 runs to 13 residues. Per the germline V gene, CDR1 is LGHNA and CDR2 is YSLEER. This CDR3 is CASSQDRRAEAFF. For the CDR3, the DNA is TGCGCCAGCAGCCAAGATCGCAGGGCTGAAGCTTTCTTT.

Ten or more counts support this clonotype. This chain's CDR3 is CASSPHGPPAKNIQYF. In DNA, the CDR3 is TGTGCCAGCAGCCCTCATGGCCCGCCCGCCAAAAACATTCAGTACTTC. The chain joins TRBV7-3 to TRBJ2-4; D gene ambiguous. CDR3 length: 16 amino acids. Germline assignment: CDR1 SGHTA and CDR2 FQGTGA. V was shortened by 5 bases and J by 1 base, with 15 bases between the two germline ends.

There are a few counts of this clonotype. The rearrangement uses TRBV7-9 and TRBJ2-3, with no clear D. Trimming took off 5 bases at V and 6 bases at J, with 18 bases between the two ends. CDR1 SEHNR and CDR2 FQNEAQ come from the germline V gene (reference sequence). The length of the CDR3 is 15 residues. CDR3: CASSPLPTARDTQYF. The CDR3 DNA reads TGTGCCAGCAGCCCCCTGCCGACGGCCCGGGATACGCAGTATTTT.

This clonotype was seen many times. The CDR3 nucleotides are TGTGCCAGCAGTCAGGGGGCAGGAAACCCCACTAACACTGAAGCTTTCTTT. Translated, it gives CASSQGAGNPTNTEAFF. The chain recombines TRBV6-1 with TRBJ1-1; 8 nucleotides align to TRBD1. The length of the CDR3 is 17 residues. Germline trimming cut 5 bases from V and 2 bases from J; bases unmatched to any gene: 13. The germline gives CDR1 MNHNS, CDR2 SASEGT.

V and J are TRBV19 and TRBJ1-5, with TRBD1 matching over 7 bases. Germline-derived CDR1 and CDR2 are LNHDA and SQIVND (reference sequence). This CDR3 comprises 17 residues. J gave up 0 bases and V 4 bases, and 9 bases lay outside the gene matches. The CDR3: CASSSPYRGPSNQPQHF. Here the CDR3 DNA reads TGTGCCAGTAGTAGTCCGTACAGGGGACCTAGCAATCAGCCCCAGCATTTT.

This chain connects TRBV10-2 to TRBJ1-1; maybe TRBD1 (5 bases). This CDR3 is 12 amino acids long. The V end lost 4 bases, the J end lost 8 bases, and 11 bases lay between the germline ends. CDR1 and CDR2 (germline): WSHSY, SAAADI. The CDR3 loop reads CASSVGDREAFF. CDR3 DNA sequence: TGCGCCAGCAGTGTAGGGGACCGAGAAGCTTTCTTT.

In this sample, this clonotype turned up a few times. The chain joins TRBV4-1 to TRBJ2-3; D gene unclear. CDR3 length equals 15 residues. V lost 1 base to trimming and J lost 2 bases, with 10 bases between them. Germline CDR1 is MGHRA and CDR2 is YSYEKL. The CDR3 DNA sequence: TGCGCCAGCAGCCAAGGGGCCACAGCCACAGATACGCAGTATTTT. Residues: CASSQGATATDTQYF.

This clonotype was detected ten times or more. V is TRBV20-1 and J is TRBJ2-7, with D perhaps TRBD1 (7 bases). V gave up 3 bases and J gave up 3 bases, with 18 bases separating them. Germline-derived CDR1 and CDR2 are DFQATT and SNEGSKA (reference sequence). This CDR3 has 15 amino acids. CDR3 protein: CSASLPGGRHYEQYF. The DNA for the CDR3 is TGCAGTGCTAGTCTCCCAGGGGGGAGGCACTACGAGCAGTACTTC.

The sample holds many counts of this clonotype. The chain couples TRBV5-4 to TRBJ2-1; 13 bases align to TRBD2. Germline V gene sequence: CDR1 SGHNT, CDR2 YYREEE (reference sequence). V lost 0 bases to trimming and J lost 7 bases; unmatched junction nucleotides: 4. The CDR3 loop spans 16 amino acids. This CDR3 reads CASSLVLTSGRNEQFF. The CDR3 region has the DNA TGTGCCAGCAGCTTGGTACTGACTAGCGGGAGGAATGAGCAGTTCTTC.

The sample holds many counts of this clonotype. This chain joins TRBV28 and TRBJ1-2; D is possibly TRBD1 (5 bases). From germline, CDR1 is MDHEN and CDR2 SYDVKM. Deletions cut 4 bases from V and 2 bases from J, with 5 bases between. CDR3 length: 12 amino acids. The CDR3 protein is CASSYRNYGYTF. The CDR3 region has the DNA TGTGCCAGCAGTTACAGGAACTATGGCTACACCTTC.

Ten or more counts support this clonotype. The rearrangement joins TRBV20-1 to TRBJ2-1; 12 positions match TRBD2. Per the germline V gene, CDR1 is DFQATT and CDR2 is SNEGSKA (reference sequence). This CDR3 has 16 amino acids. V lost 1 base and J lost 4; bases outside the gene matches: 5. Here the CDR3 DNA reads TGCAGTGCTAGAGGGAGACTAGCGGGAGCATACAATGAGCAGTTCTTC. This encodes CSARGRLAGAYNEQFF.

This clonotype was picked up a small number of times. J is TRBJ2-3 and V is TRBV13; 10 nucleotides align to TRBD2. This CDR3 region has 17 residues. V shed 5 bases and J 3 bases; nucleotides not matched to a gene: 11. CDR1 is PRHDT and CDR2 is FYEKMQ in the germline V gene (reference sequence). CDR3 DNA sequence: TGTGCCAGCAGCCCGTCCCCGCTAGCGGGGGTTACAGATACGCAGTATTTT. As protein: CASSPSPLAGVTDTQYF.

In this sample, this clonotype turned up many times. This chain joins TRBV30 and TRBJ2-1; no firm D call. Germline lookup yields CDR1 GTSNPN and CDR2 SVGIG (reference sequence). The V end was cut by 1 base, the J end by 10 bases, with 14 bases between. CDR3 length: 13 residues. In nucleotides, the CDR3 is TGTGCCTGGAGTGGATGGACGGGTCAAGAGCAGTTCTTC. Translating gives CAWSGWTGQEQFF.

This clonotype came up many times. V gene TRBV5-1 combines with J gene TRBJ1-1; D gene unclear. The germline V and J ends were trimmed by 2 bases and 5 bases, with 13 bases remaining between them. CDR3 size: 14 residues. Germline V gene sequence: CDR1 SGHRS, CDR2 YFSETQ. Written as DNA, the CDR3 is TGCGCCAGCAGCTTATTATCCGAGGGAACTGAAGCTTTCTTT. Translating it yields CASSLLSEGTEAFF.

This clonotype has more than one count but fewer than ten. The CDR3 DNA reads as TGCAGTGCTATTGAGACACCCCTACTTCGCCTGACTAATGAAAAACTGTTTTTT. Amino acid sequence: CSAIETPLLRLTNEKLFF. The chain joins TRBV20-1 to TRBJ1-4, with unresolved D. There are 18 residues in the CDR3. The V and J ends lost 4 bases and 2 bases respectively, with 23 bases between them. CDR1 and CDR2 (germline): DFQATT, SNEGSKA (reference sequence).

This clonotype was observed many times. The chain is built from TRBV18 and TRBJ1-1, with D possibly matching TRBD1 (5 bases). CDR3 size: 14 residues. CDR1 is KGHSH and CDR2 is LQKENI in the germline V gene. V lost 4 bases to trimming and J lost 0 bases, with 9 bases between them. The chain's CDR3 is CASSRGIMNTEAFF. The CDR3 DNA reads TGTGCCAGCTCACGGGGGATCATGAACACTGAAGCTTTCTTT.

This clonotype was picked up many times. V gene TRBV7-2 combines with J gene TRBJ2-5; 8 nucleotides match TRBD2. The length of the CDR3 is 14 residues. Germline trimming cut 5 bases from V and 5 bases from J; bases unmatched to any gene: 7. Germline CDR1 reads SGHTA; CDR2 reads FQGNSA. DNA of the CDR3: TGTGCCAGCAGCCATAATCGGGGGGGGGAGACCCAGTACTTC. It encodes CASSHNRGGETQYF.

At least ten counts were recorded for this clonotype. J is TRBJ1-6 and V is TRBV7-2, with D perhaps matching TRBD1 (5 bases). V was shortened by 3 bases and J by 8 bases, with 11 bases between the two germline ends. CDR3 length equals 14 residues. Germline V gene sequence: CDR1 SGHTA, CDR2 FQGNSA. This CDR3 is CASSFGTQYSPLHF. The DNA for the CDR3 is TGTGCCAGCAGCTTCGGGACGCAGTATTCACCCCTCCACTTT.

This clonotype was detected ten times or more. The chain couples TRBV6-2 or TRBV6-3 to TRBJ2-5; 10 bases match TRBD2. Germline V CDR1 and CDR2: MNHEY, SVGEGT. The CDR3 totals 16 residues. J lost 2 bases, V lost 5 bases, and 8 bases had no gene match. CDR3 DNA sequence: TGTGCCAGCAGTCCCCTAGCGGGGGTTAATCAAGAGACCCAGTACTTC. Its protein is CASSPLAGVNQETQYF.

As regards this clonotype: Germline is not matched at one junction end, which may reflect a read error. This rearrangement joins TRBV5-1 to TRBJ2-5, with 7 bases matching TRBD1. The CDR3 extends over 13 amino acids. Germline V gene sequence: CDR1 SGHRS, CDR2 YFSETQ. CDR3 bases: TGCGCCAGCGGGAGAGACAGGGCAGAGACCCAGCACTTC. Translation gives CASGRDRAETQHF.

V is TRBV6-1 and J is TRBJ1-1, with 7 bases lining up with TRBD1. CDR3 length: 17 amino acids. Losses at the gene ends were 4 bases for V and 2 bases for J; bases not matched to a gene: 13. CDR1 is MNHNS, CDR2 SASEGT, per germline. CDR3 region: CASSVFSIGTANTEAFF. For the CDR3, the DNA is TGTGCCAGCAGTGTTTTTAGTATCGGGACAGCCAACACTGAAGCTTTCTTT.

This clonotype was found a few times. The rearrangement uses TRBV6-5 and TRBJ2-7; 8 nucleotides align to TRBD1. Trimming cost V 4 bases and J 2 bases; bases outside gene matches: 4. This CDR3 is built from 14 residues. The germline V gene has CDR1 MNHEY and CDR2 SVGAGI. CDR3 in amino acids: CASSFNRGTYEQYF. As DNA, the CDR3 is TGTGCCAGCAGTTTCAACAGGGGGACCTACGAGCAGTACTTC.

The J gene is TRBJ1-4, the V gene TRBV7-2; D remains ambiguous. The V end was cut by 0 bases, the J end by 4 bases, with 6 bases between. The CDR3 is made up of 14 amino acids. CDR1 is SGHTA, CDR2 FQGNSA, per germline. Here the CDR3 reads CASSLAGVNEKLFF. The CDR3 region has the DNA TGTGCCAGCAGCTTAGCCGGGGTTAATGAAAAACTGTTTTTT.

This clonotype has a count of ten or more. V and J are TRBV6-2 or TRBV6-3 and TRBJ2-7; 7 nucleotides line up with TRBD1. CDR3 length: 17 amino acids. J gave up 3 bases and V 0 bases, and 11 bases lay outside the gene matches. CDR1 and CDR2 (germline): MNHEY, SVGEGT. CDR3 residues: CASSYSTIRTGFYEQYF. The CDR3 DNA reads TGTGCCAGCAGTTACTCGACAATTAGGACAGGTTTCTACGAGCAGTACTTC.